The entry below describes one T cell receptor beta chain. Its antigen is unknown. The data belong to a study of T cell responses to AZD1222 COVID-19 vaccine. Study as a whole: Second-dose recipients at about 4 or about 12 weeks were treated as one pooled group. The study, taken as a whole, reports: Distributed over spike, vaccine-associated CD4 TCRs predominated at 160-218 and 743-854.

J lost 0 bases, V lost 5 bases, and 11 bases had no gene match. From germline, CDR1 is LNHDA and CDR2 SQIVND (reference sequence). CDR3 length: 17 residues. The assay was immunoSEQ multiplex PCR, and TCRdb's table has in-frame clones only and misses some. The sample lists 58,000 or so clones, around 84% occurring once. The sequencing used peripheral blood, collected on day 0 of AZD1222 vaccination. The chain joins TRBV19 to TRBJ1-2; 8 nucleotides line up with TRBD1. The TCR was taken from an adult in good health. DNA for the CDR3: TGTGCCAGTAGTGCGGACAGGGCCTTTACCTCTAACTATGGCTACACCTTC. Translation: CASSADRAFTSNYGYTF.